These 9 T cell receptor beta chains share one sample of origin, sequenced in a study of blood T cell repertoires in COVID-19. Some clones are missing from TCRdb's copy, which holds only in-frame ones; the method was immunoSEQ multiplex PCR. The data show 85,000 to 130,000 clones, approximately 83% seen once. The sequenced material came from peripheral blood. These receptors were collected from an elderly woman with active or convalescent COVID-19.

The rearrangement uses TRBV2 and TRBJ1-6; a weak D match, TRBD1 (6 bases). V shed 3 bases and J shed 7 bases, with 13 bases lying between them. The CDR3 runs 15 residues. CDR1 SNHLY and CDR2 FYNNEI come from the germline V gene. The CDR3 nucleotides read TGTGCCAGCAGTGAGACGGGACATACCAATTCACCCCTCCACTTT. This translates into CASSETGHTNSPLHF.

The chain recombines TRBV27 with TRBJ1-2; TRBD1 is a possible D gene (6 bases). The CDR3 is 15 amino acids. Germline V gene lookup returns CDR1 MNHEY and CDR2 SMNVEV (reference sequence). Trimming removed 3 bases from V and 4 bases from J, with 15 bases in between. Here the CDR3 DNA reads TGTGCCAGCAGTTTGAAGGCGGACAGCCTCTATGGCTACACCTTC. Protein product: CASSLKADSLYGYTF.

The V and J genes are TRBV6-6 and TRBJ2-7; the D gene is possibly TRBD1 (5 bases). Looked up from germline, CDR1 is MNHNY and CDR2 is SVGAGI (reference sequence). V was pared by 6 bases and J by 5 bases, with 11 bases between. The CDR3 is made up of 12 amino acids. The CDR3 DNA is TGTGCCAGCAGCCAGACAGTAGACGAGCAGTACTTC. This sequence encodes CASSQTVDEQYF.

V gene TRBV7-3 combines with J gene TRBJ2-5; 8 nucleotides align to TRBD2. From germline, CDR1 is SGHTA and CDR2 FQGTGA. This CDR3 region has 13 residues. V lost 5 bases, J lost 10 bases, and 9 bases stayed unmatched. The CDR3 coding sequence is TGTGCCAGCAGCCGAGGCGGTAGCGGGGACCAGTACTTC. This codes for CASSRGGSGDQYF.

V and J are TRBV5-1 and TRBJ1-4; 8 bases map to TRBD1. Germline V gene lookup returns CDR1 SGHRS and CDR2 YFSETQ. The CDR3 contains 15 residues. V gave up 0 bases and J gave up 5 bases; unmatched junction bases: 3. The CDR3 loop is CASSLGTGINEKLFF. CDR3 nucleotides: TGCGCCAGCAGCTTGGGGACAGGGATAAATGAAAAACTGTTTTTT. Looking up the rest from reference TRBV5-1 and TRBJ1-4 gives the full variable domain: KAGVTQTPRYLIKTRGQQVTLSCSPISGHRSVSWYQQTPGQGLQFLFEYFSETQRNKGNFPGRFSGRQFSNSRSEMNVSTLELGDSALYLCASSLGTGINEKLFFGSGTQLSVL.

As for this clone: One junction end disagrees with the germline gene, perhaps due to a read error. The CDR3 sequence: CASSQAGRDRLKF. DNA of the CDR3: TGTGCCAGCAGCCAGGCTGGCCGGGACAGGCTCAAGTTT. This chain connects TRBV3-1 (or the pseudogene TRBV3-2) to TRBJ1-6; 8 positions agree with TRBD1. In germline, CDR1 is LGHDT, CDR2 YNNKEL (reference sequence). The CDR3 covers 13 residues.

This rearrangement joins TRBV27 to TRBJ2-3; possible D gene TRBD2, 6 bases. The CDR3 extends over 13 amino acids. V was shortened by 5 bases and J by 11 bases, with 17 bases between the two germline ends. Germline loops: CDR1 MNHEY, CDR2 SMNVEV (reference sequence). This CDR3 is CASSQNRGIGQYF. The CDR3 DNA sequence: TGTGCCAGCAGTCAGAATCGGGGGATCGGGCAGTATTTT.

This chain links TRBV24-1 with TRBJ1-4; no clear D gene. CDR1 is KGHDR and CDR2 is SFDVKD in the germline V gene. Trimming left V 7 bases short and J 6 bases short, with 5 bases between. This CDR3 region has 11 residues. DNA for the CDR3: TGTGCCACCAGCGACTATGAAAAACTGTTTTTT. It encodes CATSDYEKLFF.

This chain connects TRBV29-1 to TRBJ2-3; 8 bases line up with TRBD1. The CDR3 is 14 residues long. Germline V lookup: CDR1 SQVTM, CDR2 ANQGSEA. Unmatched junction bases numbered 6, after V lost 3 bases and J lost 4 bases. CDR3 DNA sequence: TGCAGCGTTGACAGGGGGCGTCTTCCAGATACGCAGTATTTT. The encoded protein is CSVDRGRLPDTQYF.